The clone carrying this TCR beta chain was seen just once. This entry comes from a study of blood T cell repertoires in COVID-19. Background on the study: The analysed material was cDNA or gDNA that came from T cells, B-cell-depleted T cells, or PBMCs.

Sequencing used immunoSEQ multiplex PCR; TCRdb keeps in-frame clones, though not all of them. The sample includes fewer than 300,000 clones, about 89% seen only once; the top ten take roughly 1.6%. V lost 1 base, J lost 0 bases, and 4 bases stayed unmatched. Germline V CDR1 and CDR2: SGHTA, FQGNSA. The CDR3 sequence is 18 residues long. Material for sequencing was peripheral blood. This chain links TRBV7-2 with TRBJ2-2; 11 nucleotides match TRBD2. The clonotype was recovered from a middle-aged woman who had recovered from COVID-19. CDR3 bases: TGTGCCAGCAGCTTAGAGCCTAGCGGGGGGTCGAACACCGGGGAGCTGTTTTTT. This codes for CASSLEPSGGSNTGELFF.